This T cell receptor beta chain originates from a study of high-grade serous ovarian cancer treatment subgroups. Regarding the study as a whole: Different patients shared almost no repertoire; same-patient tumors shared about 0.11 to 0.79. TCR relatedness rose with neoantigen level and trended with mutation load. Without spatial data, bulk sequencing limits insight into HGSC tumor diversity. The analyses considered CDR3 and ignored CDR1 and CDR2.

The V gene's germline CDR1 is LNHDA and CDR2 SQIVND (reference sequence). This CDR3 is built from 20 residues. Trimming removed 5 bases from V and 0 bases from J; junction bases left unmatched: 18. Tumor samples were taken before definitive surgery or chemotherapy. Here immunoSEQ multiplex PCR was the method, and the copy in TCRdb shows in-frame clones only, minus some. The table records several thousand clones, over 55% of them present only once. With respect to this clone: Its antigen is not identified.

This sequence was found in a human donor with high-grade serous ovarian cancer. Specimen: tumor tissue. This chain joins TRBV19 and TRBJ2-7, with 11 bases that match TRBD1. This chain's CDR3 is CASSPPGQGAPRGVSYEQYF. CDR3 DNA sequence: TGTGCCAGTAGTCCACCAGGACAGGGGGCGCCGCGGGGGGTCTCCTACGAGCAGTACTTC.